Following are 20 T cell receptor beta chains from one sample sequenced in a study of cytomegalovirus exposure and HLA in healthy donors. The protocol was immunoSEQ multiplex PCR, while the TCRdb copy is restricted to in-frame clones and leaves out a portion. Of fewer than 250,000 clones in the sample, approximately 80% are singletons; the top ten hold about 14%. Source material: PBMCs. These receptors came from a woman in her twenties or thirties in good health and CMV-seropositive.

In its sample, this clone was seen a few times. V gene TRBV5-1 combines with J gene TRBJ1-3; maybe TRBD1 (5 bases). Trimming took off 4 bases at V and 0 bases at J, with 11 bases between the two ends. The CDR3 has 15 residues. The germline V gene has CDR1 SGHRS and CDR2 YFSETQ. The CDR3 DNA is TGCGCCAGCAGCATGGGACCTAGCTCTGGAAACACCATATATTTT. Translation: CASSMGPSSGNTIYF.

The genes are TRBV25-1 and TRBJ2-3; D gene unclear. V lost 3 bases, J lost 3 bases, and 13 bases lay in between. The germline V gene has CDR1 MGHDK and CDR2 SYGVNS. The CDR3 consists of 15 residues. In DNA, the CDR3 is TGTGCCAGCAGTGAGGTGGCAGATCTTACAGATACGCAGTATTTT. Translating gives CASSEVADLTDTQYF.

This chain links TRBV2 with TRBJ2-3, with D unresolved. V lost 7 bases, J lost 1 base, and 6 bases lay in between. Germline V gene data show CDR1 as SNHLY and CDR2 as FYNNEI. The CDR3 has 12 amino acids. The CDR3: CASNPGTDTQYF. As DNA, the CDR3 is TGTGCCAGCAATCCCGGCACAGATACGCAGTATTTT.

This sequence joins TRBV25-1 and TRBJ2-1, with 7 bases matching TRBD2. The CDR3 has 15 amino acids. V lost 5 bases to trimming and J lost 6 bases; unmatched junction nucleotides: 10. Germline assignment: CDR1 MGHDK and CDR2 SYGVNS. Here the CDR3 DNA reads TGTGCCAGCAGTTCGGAGCGGGGTCCCTCCAATGAGCAGTTCTTC. Translated, it gives CASSSERGPSNEQFF.

The genes are TRBV7-9 and TRBJ2-1, with 7 bases aligning to TRBD2. Germline V lookup: CDR1 SEHNR, CDR2 FQNEAQ (reference sequence). The CDR3 sequence is 14 residues long. J was trimmed by 10 bases and V by 5 bases; bases with no gene match: 11. DNA of the CDR3: TGTGCCAGCAGCGCGACCTCAAATAGCGGGGAGCAGTTCTTC. This translates into CASSATSNSGEQFF.

This chain joins TRBV4-1 and TRBJ1-1; the D is unclear. The germline V gene encodes CDR1 MGHRA and CDR2 YSYEKL. This CDR3 spans 13 amino acids. V was shortened by 3 bases and J by 2 bases, with 7 bases between the two germline ends. The CDR3 region is CASSQPINTEAFF. DNA of the CDR3: TGCGCCAGCAGCCAGCCCATTAACACTGAAGCTTTCTTT.

The chain has TRBV6-5 and TRBJ1-2; 7 bases line up with TRBD1. Trimming removed 2 bases from V and 8 bases from J; junction bases left unmatched: 8. CDR1 is MNHEY and CDR2 is SVGAGI in the germline V gene. This CDR3 contains 14 residues. For the CDR3, the DNA is TGTGCCAGCAGTTACCGACAAGGGGGCTCCGGCTACACCTTC. Translated, it gives CASSYRQGGSGYTF.

The chain recombines TRBV5-6 with TRBJ2-3; maybe TRBD1 (7 bases). This CDR3 is 16 amino acids long. Trimming removed 4 bases from V and 0 bases from J, with 15 bases in between. CDR1 is SGHDT and CDR2 is YYEEEE in the germline V gene. The CDR3 DNA is TGTGCCAGCAGCCGGACAGGAGGGGGTAGCACAGATACGCAGTATTTT. Amino acids: CASSRTGGGSTDTQYF.

J is TRBJ1-1 and V is TRBV7-8; possibly TRBD1 for D (6 bases). V was cut by 4 bases and J by 3 bases, with 21 bases left in between. The CDR3 length is 17 residues. Germline V gene lookup returns CDR1 SGHVS and CDR2 FQNEAQ. The CDR3 DNA reads TGTGCCAGCAGCTATGTCCGATTGTACAGGGAGCACACTGAAGCTTTCTTT. This encodes CASSYVRLYREHTEAFF. The full variable domain, its missing parts supplied by reference TRBV7-8 and TRBJ1-1, is GAGVSQSPRYKVAKRGQDVALRCDPISGHVSLFWYQQALGQGPEFLTYFQNEAQLDKSGLPSDRFFAERPEGSVSTLKIQRTQQEDSAVYLCASSYVRLYREHTEAFFGQGTRLTVV.

The chain uses TRBV7-9 and TRBJ2-7, with D possibly matching TRBD1 (6 bases). V lost 5 bases to trimming and J lost 7 bases, with 18 bases between them. Germline CDR1 SEHNR, CDR2 FQNEAQ (reference sequence). CDR3 size: 14 residues. CDR3 sequence: CASSTDRTSWEQYF. The CDR3 coding sequence is TGTGCCAGCAGCACCGACAGGACTTCTTGGGAGCAGTACTTC.

The sample holds a few counts of this clone. At one end the junction does not follow the germline gene, possibly because of a read error. The gene calls are TRBV7-7 and TRBJ2-3; TRBD1 is a possible D gene (5 bases). CDR3 length equals 15 residues. CDR1 SSHAT and CDR2 FNYEAQ come from the germline V gene (reference sequence). CDR3 loop: CASSLGLGEADTQYF. The CDR3 nucleotides are TGTGCTAGCAGCTTAGGTTTAGGGGAAGCAGATACGCAGTATTTT.

V gene TRBV2 combines with J gene TRBJ2-2, with 8 bases fitting TRBD2. V trimming: 5 bases; J trimming: 0 bases; junction bases outside the gene matches: 11. Looked up from germline, CDR1 is SNHLY and CDR2 is FYNNEI. CDR3 length: 18 amino acids. CDR3 residues: CASSLLSVAGPNTGELFF. For the CDR3, the DNA is TGTGCCAGCAGTCTATTATCGGTAGCGGGACCGAACACCGGGGAGCTGTTTTTT.

The chain combines TRBV27 with TRBJ2-7, with TRBD2 matching over 9 bases. Germline CDR1 and CDR2: MNHEY and SMNVEV (reference sequence). V trimming: 5 bases; J trimming: 3 bases; junction bases outside the gene matches: 5. This CDR3 region has 14 residues. The CDR3 DNA reads TGTGCCAGCAGTCCCGGTAGCGGGAGCTACGAGCAGTACTTC. This translates into CASSPGSGSYEQYF.

The J gene is TRBJ2-1, the V gene TRBV2; 10 bases agree with TRBD2. V lost 6 bases to trimming and J lost 5 bases; unmatched junction nucleotides: 10. Germline CDR1 and CDR2: SNHLY and FYNNEI. The CDR3 is made up of 16 amino acids. The CDR3 here is CASSQLGTSVNNEQFF. The DNA for the CDR3 is TGTGCCAGCAGCCAACTTGGGACTAGCGTCAACAATGAGCAGTTCTTC.

The chain carries TRBV28 and TRBJ1-5; TRBD1 aligns across 9 bases. After removal of 10 bases from V and 3 bases from J, the junction contained 13 bases not matched to a gene. Per germline, CDR1 MDHEN and CDR2 SYDVKM. The CDR3 is 16 residues long. The CDR3 spells CAILGSGTGTNQPQHF. DNA of the CDR3: TGTGCCATCCTAGGATCCGGGACAGGGACCAATCAGCCCCAGCATTTT. The variable domain in full, with the rest retrieved from reference TRBV28 and TRBJ1-5, is DVKVTQSSRYLVKRTGEKVFLECVQDMDHENMFWYRQDPGLGLRLIYFSYDVKMKEKGDIPEGYSVSREKKERFSLILESASTNQTSMYLCAILGSGTGTNQPQHFGDGTRLSIL.

The chain couples TRBV11-2 to TRBJ2-7; 9 nucleotides line up with TRBD1. V was pared by 3 bases and J by 5 bases, with 5 bases of the junction left unmatched. This CDR3 is 14 amino acids long. Germline V gene sequence: CDR1 SGHAT, CDR2 FQNNGV. For the CDR3, the DNA is TGTGCCAGCAGCTTCCGGGACAGGGTGGACGAGCAGTACTTC. This sequence encodes CASSFRDRVDEQYF.

The genes are TRBV28 and TRBJ2-7, with a tentative D call TRBD1 (5 bases). Trimming took off 6 bases at V and 3 bases at J, with 15 bases between the two ends. The CDR3 is made up of 14 amino acids. Germline V gives CDR1 MDHEN, CDR2 SYDVKM. The DNA of the CDR3 is TGTGCCAGCAGGGGGCCATATTACCACTACGAGCAGTACTTC. It is translated as CASRGPYYHYEQYF.

The V gene is TRBV5-6, the J gene TRBJ2-1; the D is unclear. V lost 0 bases and J lost 7, with 8 bases in between. CDR3 length: 13 residues. Germline values: CDR1 SGHDT, CDR2 YYEEEE. This CDR3 reads CASSLGVGNEQFF. CDR3 bases: TGTGCCAGCAGCTTGGGGGTCGGTAATGAGCAGTTCTTC.

The chain is built from TRBV4-3 and TRBJ2-3; 8 nucleotides agree with TRBD1. Germline V gives CDR1 LGHNA, CDR2 YSLEER. The length of the CDR3 is 19 residues. The V and J ends lost 2 bases and 2 bases, in that order; junction bases with no gene match: 15. CDR3 bases: TGCGCCAGCAGCCAACCTAGAGAGGTCCGGGACAGGAACACAGATACGCAGTATTTT. Translated, it gives CASSQPREVRDRNTDTQYF.

The DNA for the CDR3 is TGCAGCGTTGACCGGGGACAGGCGGTAGGGGCGAAACGGAATGAGCAGTTCTTC. This gives the protein CSVDRGQAVGAKRNEQFF. This chain uses TRBV29-1 with TRBJ2-1; TRBD1 matches at 8 bases. The junction had 20 bases not matched to a gene; V was cut back by 3 bases and J by 7 bases. Germline loops: CDR1 SQVTM, CDR2 ANQGSEA. The length of the CDR3 is 18 residues.